These 23 T cell receptor beta chains originate from one sample sequenced in a study of T cells of healthy individuals. TCRdb analysed the 5' RACE reads with MiXCR anew, one entry per CDR3 protein. The sample includes about 53,000 distinct CDR3 sequences, around 15% of them seen just once. These receptors were collected from a human donor in good health.

The chain employs TRBV4-3 and TRBJ2-3, with TRBD2 matching over 7 bases. Germline CDR1 is LGHNA and CDR2 is YSLEER. There are 18 residues in the CDR3. J lost 0 bases, V lost 0 bases, and 9 bases had no gene match. CDR3 in DNA: TGCGCCAGCAGCCAAGATGGGGCTAGCGGCCATAGCACAGATACGCAGTATTTT. It specifies CASSQDGASGHSTDTQYF.

The gene calls are TRBV4-1 and TRBJ2-7; D gene uncertain. This CDR3 contains 17 residues. V was pared by 0 bases and J by 2 bases, with 17 bases between. Germline CDR1 reads MGHRA; CDR2 reads YSYEKL. In DNA, the CDR3 is TGCGCCAGCAGCCAAGATTCTCCCTCCGTGGGGACCTACGAGCAGTACTTC. Protein sequence: CASSQDSPSVGTYEQYF.

In its sample, this clonotype was seen a few times. This chain joins TRBV6-2 or TRBV6-3 and TRBJ2-1, with D unresolved. Germline V CDR1 and CDR2: MNHEY, SVGEGT. The CDR3 totals 13 residues. The V end was cut by 2 bases, the J end by 16 bases, with 18 bases between. The CDR3 here is CASSYTPTEVGFF. The CDR3 DNA sequence: TGTGCCAGCAGTTACACCCCGACTGAGGTAGGATTCTTC.

This clonotype showed up just a few times. The chain is built from TRBV27 and TRBJ2-3; 9 bases line up with TRBD2. CDR1 MNHEY and CDR2 SMNVEV come from the germline V gene (reference sequence). The CDR3 consists of 15 residues. V trimming: 4 bases; J trimming: 2 bases; junction bases outside the gene matches: 4. CDR3 nucleotide sequence: TGTGCCAGCAGTTCGAGCGGGGGGCACACAGATACGCAGTATTTT. Amino acids: CASSSSGGHTDTQYF.

This clonotype was recorded many times. The chain links TRBV20-1 to TRBJ1-3; unclear D gene. The CDR3 extends over 12 amino acids. V lost 6 bases to trimming and J lost 2 bases, with 8 bases between them. Germline lookup yields CDR1 DFQATT and CDR2 SNEGSKA (reference sequence). The CDR3 DNA is TGCAGTGCCCCCGTGACTGGAAACACCATATATTTT. This codes for CSAPVTGNTIYF.

The table lists this clonotype with many counts. CDR3 bases: TGTGCCAGCAGTTACTCGAGACAGGTGAACACTGAAGCTTTCTTT. Translated, it gives CASSYSRQVNTEAFF. The gene calls are TRBV6-2 or TRBV6-3 and TRBJ1-1; tentatively, D is TRBD1 (6 bases). Germline CDR1 MNHEY, CDR2 SVGEGT. With 0 bases removed from V and 0 bases from J, the gap between germline ends came to 8 bases. The CDR3 has 15 amino acids.

V is TRBV20-1 and J is TRBJ2-7, with D unclear. The CDR3 extends over 12 amino acids. Germline loops: CDR1 DFQATT, CDR2 SNEGSKA (reference sequence). V gave up 6 bases and J gave up 4 bases, with 13 bases separating them. CDR3 sequence (DNA): TGCAGTGCCCTGGCTGGAACTTACGAGCAGTACTTC. It encodes CSALAGTYEQYF.

The rearrangement joins TRBV12-3 or TRBV12-4 to TRBJ2-7; D is possibly TRBD1 (5 bases). The ends were cut back, 7 bases at V and 5 bases at J, with 9 bases in the middle. This CDR3 comprises 11 residues. CDR3 coding DNA: TGTGCCAGCAAGGGGTTTCACGAGCAGTACTTC. Translating it yields CASKGFHEQYF.

This clonotype has ten or more counts. The rearrangement joins TRBV13 to TRBJ2-1; the D is unclear. This CDR3 contains 12 residues. The germline V gene has CDR1 PRHDT and CDR2 FYEKMQ (reference sequence). Deletions cut 6 bases from V and 3 bases from J, with 6 bases between. The CDR3 sequence is CASRKGYNEQFF. CDR3 nucleotide sequence: TGTGCCAGCAGGAAAGGCTACAATGAGCAGTTCTTC.

This clonotype was seen at least ten times. The J gene is TRBJ2-7, the V gene TRBV10-1; D is undetermined. The V end lost 0 bases, the J end lost 0 bases, and 3 bases lay between the germline ends. The V gene's germline CDR1 is WNHNN and CDR2 SYGVQD (reference sequence). The CDR3 is made up of 13 amino acids. The CDR3 nucleotides are TGCGCCAGCAGTGAGTCCGGCTCCTACGAGCAGTACTTC. Translating it yields CASSESGSYEQYF.

This clonotype was recorded a few times. CDR3: CASSLLGETQYF. CDR3 bases: TGTGCCAGCAGTTTATTAGGAGAGACCCAGTACTTC. The gene calls are TRBV27 and TRBJ2-5; D not resolved. This CDR3 contains 12 residues. The germline V gene has CDR1 MNHEY and CDR2 SMNVEV (reference sequence). The ends were cut back, 1 base at V and 4 bases at J, with 4 bases in the middle.

This clonotype was found a few times. The chain has TRBV7-2 and TRBJ1-6; 8 bases are a match to TRBD1. Germline V gene sequence: CDR1 SGHTA, CDR2 FQGNSA. The CDR3 spans 17 residues. V trimming: 0 bases; J trimming: 10 bases; junction bases outside the gene matches: 11. CDR3 in DNA: TGTGCCAGCAGCTTAGCGAGGACAGGGAATAAGGGATCACCCCTCCACTTT. Protein: CASSLARTGNKGSPLHF.

This clonotype occurred a few times. The chain combines TRBV20-1 with TRBJ1-1; perhaps TRBD1 as D (5 bases). CDR3 length: 12 residues. V lost 3 bases, J lost 4 bases, and 9 bases lay in between. CDR1 and CDR2 (germline): DFQATT, SNEGSKA (reference sequence). DNA of the CDR3: TGCAGTGCTAGTAAGAGGGGCACTGAAGCTTTCTTT. It codes for CSASKRGTEAFF.

This clonotype was counted a few times. The chain couples TRBV18 to TRBJ2-7; maybe TRBD1 (6 bases). Germline assignment: CDR1 KGHSH and CDR2 LQKENI. Trimming removed 5 bases at V and 4 bases at J, with 24 bases between. CDR3 length equals 17 residues. CDR3 nucleotides: TGTGCCAGCTCATCCGACAGGATTCAGCAGGTCAAATACGAGCAGTACTTC. It codes for CASSSDRIQQVKYEQYF.

In this sample, this clonotype turned up a few times. CDR3 sequence (DNA): TGCGCCAGCAGCGGTAAGTCCGACACTGAAGCTTTCTTT. Translating gives CASSGKSDTEAFF. The chain combines TRBV4-1 with TRBJ1-1; D is ambiguous. The V gene lost 5 bases and the J gene lost 3 bases, with 10 bases spanning the gap. The CDR3 totals 13 residues. Germline V CDR1 and CDR2: MGHRA, YSYEKL.

The CDR3 protein is CAWDQGGATEAFF. Written as DNA, the CDR3 is TGTGCCTGGGATCAAGGAGGAGCCACTGAAGCTTTCTTT. V usage is TRBV30 and J usage is TRBJ1-1, with D unresolved. CDR1 and CDR2 (germline): GTSNPN, SVGIG (reference sequence). The length of the CDR3 is 13 residues. Trimming took off 5 bases at V and 4 bases at J, with 14 bases between the two ends.

This clonotype was detected a few times. The chain recombines TRBV5-6 with TRBJ1-6; weak D call: TRBD1 (5 bases). Germline V gene sequence: CDR1 SGHDT, CDR2 YYEEEE. V lost 1 base, J lost 8 bases, and 10 bases lay in between. This CDR3 contains 14 residues. CDR3 sequence reads: CASSLSGFDSPLHF. CDR3 DNA sequence: TGTGCCAGCAGCTTGTCAGGGTTTGATTCACCCCTCCACTTT.

This clonotype was seen ten or more times. The gene calls are TRBV9 and TRBJ2-1, with D perhaps TRBD1 (7 bases). Germline V gives CDR1 SGDLS, CDR2 YYNGEE. The CDR3 is 17 residues long. V lost 3 bases to trimming and J lost 0 bases, with 16 bases between them. The CDR3 reads CASSAEGQPSSYNEQFF. The CDR3 DNA follows: TGTGCCAGCAGCGCGGAGGGACAGCCGAGCTCCTACAATGAGCAGTTCTTC. Full variable domain (remainder filled in from reference TRBV9 and TRBJ2-1): DSGVTQTPKHLITATGQRVTLRCSPRSGDLSVYWYQQSLDQGLQFLIQYYNGEERAKGNILERFSAQQFPDLHSELNLSSLELGDSALYFCASSAEGQPSSYNEQFFGPGTRLTVL.

This clonotype occurred many times. The rearrangement uses TRBV30 and TRBJ1-1; TRBD1 aligns across 10 bases. J gave up 0 bases and V 7 bases, and 8 bases lay outside the gene matches. The CDR3 spans 15 residues. Per the germline V gene, CDR1 is GTSNPN and CDR2 is SVGIG (reference sequence). CDR3 DNA: TGTGCCTCAAGACAGGGGGCGGCTATGAACACTGAAGCTTTCTTT. Its translation: CASRQGAAMNTEAFF.

The genes are TRBV7-9 and TRBJ2-1; D unresolved. The CDR3 is 13 residues long. Germline V gene sequence: CDR1 SEHNR, CDR2 FQNEAQ (reference sequence). V lost 4 bases and J 8 bases, leaving 12 bases between the germline ends. CDR3 protein: CASSSRSADEQFF. Written as DNA, the CDR3 is TGTGCCAGCAGCTCTAGGTCCGCGGATGAGCAGTTCTTC.

This clonotype was counted between two and nine times. This chain links TRBV12-3 or TRBV12-4 with TRBJ1-1, with 10 bases fitting TRBD1. The CDR3 runs to 15 residues. Unmatched junction bases numbered 10, after V lost 6 bases and J lost 6 bases. CDR3 bases: TGTGCCAGCAGCTCAATCCGGGACAGGGGACCTGAAGCTTTCTTT. Encoded protein: CASSSIRDRGPEAFF.

This clonotype was observed many times. The rearrangement links TRBV12-3 or TRBV12-4 to TRBJ1-2; a weak D match, TRBD1 (5 bases). The CDR3 has 15 residues. V was pared by 3 bases and J by 2 bases, with 13 bases between. The CDR3: CASSFYGTENYGYTF. CDR3 nucleotides: TGTGCCAGCAGTTTTTACGGGACTGAGAACTATGGCTACACCTTC.

This clonotype has more than one count but fewer than ten. The rearrangement joins TRBV25-1 to TRBJ2-7; 8 nucleotides align to TRBD1. V lost 6 bases, J lost 3 bases, and 4 bases stayed unmatched. Germline assignment: CDR1 MGHDK and CDR2 SYGVNS. CDR3 length: 13 amino acids. This CDR3 is CASRGTGFYEQYF. The CDR3 nucleotides are TGTGCCAGCAGGGGGACAGGCTTCTACGAGCAGTACTTC.